This T cell receptor (beta chain) was captured by sequencing in a study of tumor-infiltrating lymphocytes in primary liver carcinoma. The study extracted blood RNA from unsorted whole blood and also extracted germline DNA. It was before surgery that around 4.3 milliliters of peripheral blood were collected. Reverse transcription of roughly 0.45 ug total RNA with a constant-region primer produced TCR beta cDNA. Libraries for TCR beta were built through three nested multiplex PCR rounds, which together made up a slightly modified ARM-PCR procedure. Both of the initial two PCR rounds ran for approximately 11 cycles and employed TRBV1-TRBV30 forward primers alongside a C-beta reverse primer. TCRdb called the multiplex PCR reads again in MiXCR, with one record for every CDR3 protein. The sample yields fewer than 350,000 distinct CDR3 sequences, 65% seen once. This CDR3 comprises 15 residues. Germline CDR1 SGHKS, CDR2 YYEKEE (reference sequence). V gave up 0 bases and J gave up 5 bases, with 15 bases separating them.

On this clonotype: The CDR3 ends on some other residue instead of the conserved phenylalanine or tryptophan, so this is likely a read error.

Specimen: peripheral blood. The chain carries TRBV5-5 and TRBJ2-7; a weak D match, TRBD2 (6 bases). The clonotype was recovered from a man aged 40-50 years with primary liver carcinoma and hepatitis B virus infection. The CDR3 coding sequence is TGTGCCAGCAGCTTGGTCGGGACTCCCTTGAACGAGCAGTACTAC. It translates to CASSLVGTPLNEQYY.